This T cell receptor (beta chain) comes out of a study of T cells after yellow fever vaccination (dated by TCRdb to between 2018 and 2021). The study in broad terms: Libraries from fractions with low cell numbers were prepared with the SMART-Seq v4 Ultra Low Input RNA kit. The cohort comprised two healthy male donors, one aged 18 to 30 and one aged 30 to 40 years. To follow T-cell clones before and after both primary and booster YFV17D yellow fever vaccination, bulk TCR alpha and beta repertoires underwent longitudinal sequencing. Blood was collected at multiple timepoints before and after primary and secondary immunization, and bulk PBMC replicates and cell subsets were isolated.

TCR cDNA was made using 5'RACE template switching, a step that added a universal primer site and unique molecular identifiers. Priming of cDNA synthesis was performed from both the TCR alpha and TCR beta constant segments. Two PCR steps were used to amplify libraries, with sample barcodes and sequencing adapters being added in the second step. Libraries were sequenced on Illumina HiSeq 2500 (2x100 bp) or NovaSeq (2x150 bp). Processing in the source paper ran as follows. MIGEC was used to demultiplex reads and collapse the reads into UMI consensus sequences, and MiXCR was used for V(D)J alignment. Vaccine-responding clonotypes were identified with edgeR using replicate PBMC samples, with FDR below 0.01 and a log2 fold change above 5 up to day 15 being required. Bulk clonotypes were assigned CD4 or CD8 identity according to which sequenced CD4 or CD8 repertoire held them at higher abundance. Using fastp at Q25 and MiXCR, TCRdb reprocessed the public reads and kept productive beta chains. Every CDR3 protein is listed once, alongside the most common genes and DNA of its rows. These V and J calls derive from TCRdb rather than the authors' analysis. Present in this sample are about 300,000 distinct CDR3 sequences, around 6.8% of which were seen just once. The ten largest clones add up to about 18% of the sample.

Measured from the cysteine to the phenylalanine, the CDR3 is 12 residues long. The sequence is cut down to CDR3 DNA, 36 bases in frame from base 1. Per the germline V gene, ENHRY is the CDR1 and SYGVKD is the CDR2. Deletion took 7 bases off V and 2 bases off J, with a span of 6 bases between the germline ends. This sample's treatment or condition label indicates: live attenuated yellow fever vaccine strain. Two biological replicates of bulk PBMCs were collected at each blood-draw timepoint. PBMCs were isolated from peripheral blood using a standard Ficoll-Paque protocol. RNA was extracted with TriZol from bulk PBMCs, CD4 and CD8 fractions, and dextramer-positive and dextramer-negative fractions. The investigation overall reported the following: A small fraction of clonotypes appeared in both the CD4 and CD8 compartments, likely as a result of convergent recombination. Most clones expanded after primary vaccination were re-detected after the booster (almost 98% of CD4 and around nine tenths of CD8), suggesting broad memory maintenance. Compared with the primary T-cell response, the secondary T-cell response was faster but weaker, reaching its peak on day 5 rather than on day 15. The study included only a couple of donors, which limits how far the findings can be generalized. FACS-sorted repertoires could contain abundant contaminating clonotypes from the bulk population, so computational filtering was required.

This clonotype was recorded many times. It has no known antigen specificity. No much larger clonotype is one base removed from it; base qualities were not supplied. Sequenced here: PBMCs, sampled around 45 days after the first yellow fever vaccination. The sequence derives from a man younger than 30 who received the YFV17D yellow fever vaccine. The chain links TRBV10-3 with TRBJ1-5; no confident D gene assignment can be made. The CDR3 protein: CAINGGNQPQHF. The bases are TGTGCCATCAATGGGGGCAATCAGCCCCAGCATTTT.